Below, 8 T cell receptor beta chains from the same sample are listed, as sequenced in a study of CD8 T cells in Susac syndrome. Random hexamers were used to reverse transcribe 0.5 to 1 ug of RNA. Using its own MiXCR run on the immunoSEQ multiplex PCR reads, TCRdb lists one record per CDR3 protein. The sample consists of about 150,000 distinct CDR3 sequences, about 94% of them appearing once. Sequenced sample: CD8+ T cells from PBMCs. The receptors were sampled from a human donor with multiple sclerosis.

This chain uses TRBV3-1 with TRBJ1-1; D call uncertain. The CDR3 loop spans 13 amino acids. CDR1 is LGHDT, CDR2 YNNKEL, per germline (reference sequence). V was cut by 1 base and J by 8 bases, with 11 bases left in between. The CDR3 DNA reads as TGTGCCAGCAGCCAAGTTTTTCTGACCGAAGCTTTCTTT. This encodes CASSQVFLTEAFF.

The V and J genes are TRBV14 and TRBJ2-5; a possible D gene is TRBD1 (5 bases). Germline-derived CDR1 and CDR2 are SGHDN and FVKESK. V was shortened by 0 bases and J by 7 bases, with 18 bases between the two germline ends. The CDR3 covers 16 residues. CDR3 region: CASSQDSRTTKRTQYF. CDR3 in DNA: TGTGCCAGCAGCCAAGATAGCAGGACAACCAAGAGGACCCAGTACTTC.

This sequence joins TRBV27 and TRBJ1-4; 9 bases match TRBD1. V lost 5 bases, J lost 6 bases, and 7 bases stayed unmatched. From germline, CDR1 is MNHEY and CDR2 SMNVEV (reference sequence). This CDR3 is 15 amino acids long. For the CDR3, the DNA is TGTGCCAGCAGTCCGAGGGACAGGGTGGATGAAAAACTGTTTTTT. Encoded protein: CASSPRDRVDEKLFF.

The rearrangement links TRBV14 to TRBJ2-5, with D possibly called TRBD1 or TRBD2 (5 bases each). Germline lookup yields CDR1 SGHDN and CDR2 FVKESK. The CDR3 runs to 15 residues. The V end lost 4 bases, the J end lost 5 bases, and 17 bases lay between the germline ends. The CDR3 here is CASSPILGVRETQYF. The CDR3, as DNA: TGTGCCAGCAGCCCCATCTTGGGGGTTCGGGAGACCCAGTACTTC.

This chain joins TRBV5-6 and TRBJ2-7; TRBD1 might be the D (6 bases). V dropped 4 bases and J dropped 4 bases, with 15 bases sitting between them. This CDR3 contains 14 residues. Germline CDR1 is SGHDT and CDR2 is YYEEEE. CDR3 amino acids: CASSAADSSYEQYF. DNA for the CDR3: TGTGCCAGCAGCGCCGCGGACAGTTCTTACGAGCAGTACTTC.

This clonotype is a singleton in its sample. The rearrangement uses TRBV29-1 and TRBJ1-2; no firm D call. This CDR3 has 9 amino acids. Per germline, CDR1 SQVTM and CDR2 ANQGSEA. The germline V and J ends were trimmed by 4 bases and 8 bases, with 5 bases remaining between them. In DNA, the CDR3 is TGCAGCGTTGGCGGGGGCTACACCTTC. This sequence encodes CSVGGGYTF.

A single count supports this clonotype. This rearrangement joins TRBV27 to TRBJ2-7; 9 bases line up with TRBD1. V shed 8 bases, J shed 4 bases, and the junction held 12 bases outside the gene matches. From germline, CDR1 is MNHEY and CDR2 SMNVEV (reference sequence). This CDR3 contains 15 residues. The CDR3 reads CASWGPGQGSYEQYF. CDR3 DNA sequence: TGTGCCAGCTGGGGGCCGGGACAGGGATCGTACGAGCAGTACTTC.

The CDR3 DNA follows: TGTGCCAGCAGTGACAGGGGCGGGATTAAAGAGCAGTTCTTC. Translated: CASSDRGGIKEQFF. The chain has TRBV6-2 or TRBV6-3 and TRBJ2-1; 8 bases match TRBD1. Unmatched junction bases numbered 10, after V lost 5 bases and J lost 10 bases. Germline V gives CDR1 MNHEY, CDR2 SVGEGT. This CDR3 region has 14 residues.